These 18 T cell receptor beta chains came from one sample sequenced in a study of blood T cell repertoires in COVID-19. Only in-frame clones appear in the TCRdb table, and some are missing; sequencing was by immunoSEQ multiplex PCR. Among more than 300,000 clones listed, 88% were seen once. Sequencing input: PBMCs or T cells enriched from blood (not recorded which). The receptors derive from a young woman who had recovered from COVID-19.

The chain carries TRBV19 and TRBJ2-1; TRBD1 is a possible D gene (6 bases). In germline, CDR1 is LNHDA, CDR2 SQIVND (reference sequence). The ends were cut back, 6 bases at V and 7 bases at J, with 10 bases in the middle. The CDR3 is made up of 12 amino acids. CDR3 protein: CASRTGWNEQFF. CDR3 sequence (DNA): TGTGCCAGTAGAACAGGGTGGAATGAGCAGTTCTTC.

The V gene is TRBV5-1, the J gene TRBJ1-3; 8 nucleotides line up with TRBD1. CDR1 is SGHRS, CDR2 YFSETQ, per germline. V lost 0 bases to trimming and J lost 4 bases; unmatched junction nucleotides: 3. The CDR3 has 15 amino acids. The DNA of the CDR3 is TGCGCCAGCAGCTTGGGGTGGACAGGGGGAAACACCATATATTTT. Protein product: CASSLGWTGGNTIYF.

The chain carries TRBV27 and TRBJ1-6, with 8 bases lining up with TRBD1. J was trimmed by 9 bases and V by 2 bases; bases with no gene match: 6. The CDR3 sequence is 15 residues long. Germline-derived CDR1 and CDR2 are MNHEY and SMNVEV (reference sequence). The CDR3 reads CASSLRTGSSSPLHF. DNA for the CDR3: TGTGCCAGCAGTTTACGGACAGGGTCGAGTTCACCCCTCCACTTT.

As DNA, the CDR3 is TGCGCCAGCAGCGCGGACACTTCCTACGAGCAGTACTTC. Translated, it gives CASSADTSYEQYF. This chain uses TRBV5-1 with TRBJ2-7; tentative D call: TRBD1 (5 bases). This CDR3 has 13 residues. Germline V gives CDR1 SGHRS, CDR2 YFSETQ. Deletions cut 4 bases from V and 1 base from J, with 9 bases between.

The CDR3 is CAWSGGTSDYNEQFF. The CDR3 coding sequence is TGTGCCTGGAGTGGTGGGACTAGCGACTACAATGAGCAGTTCTTC. The rearrangement joins TRBV30 to TRBJ2-1; 10 nucleotides line up with TRBD2. Per the germline V gene, CDR1 is GTSNPN and CDR2 is SVGIG (reference sequence). The CDR3 contains 15 residues. Trimming took 1 base from V and 3 from J; bases not matched to a gene: 3.

V is TRBV7-2 and J is TRBJ1-3; TRBD1 agrees at 10 bases. The V gene end was trimmed by 4 bases and the J gene end by 2 bases; junction bases not matched to a gene: 2. The CDR3 spans 15 residues. Germline V CDR1 and CDR2: SGHTA, FQGNSA. CDR3 nucleotide sequence: TGTGCCAGCAGCTGGGGGACAGGGGCTGGAAACACCATATATTTT. Translating gives CASSWGTGAGNTIYF.

The chain employs TRBV9 and TRBJ1-1; 7 bases fit TRBD1. J gave up 1 base and V 1 base, and 1 base lay outside the gene matches. This CDR3 region has 14 residues. In germline, CDR1 is SGDLS, CDR2 YYNGEE. The chain's CDR3 is CASSVNRGNTEAFF. The CDR3 coding sequence is TGTGCCAGCAGCGTAAACAGGGGGAACACTGAAGCTTTCTTT.

This sequence joins TRBV18 and TRBJ2-5; 9 positions agree with TRBD1. The germline V gene has CDR1 KGHSH and CDR2 LQKENI. The CDR3 is made up of 15 amino acids. The V segment lost 1 base and the J segment 3 bases; nucleotides outside the gene matches: 3. CDR3 sequence: CASSPRQGEKETQYF. CDR3 bases: TGTGCCAGCTCACCACGACAGGGGGAAAAAGAGACCCAGTACTTC.

This clone occurred once. The chain employs TRBV14 and TRBJ1-2; 7 nucleotides match TRBD1. J gave up 3 bases and V 2 bases, and 6 bases lay outside the gene matches. The germline gives CDR1 SGHDN, CDR2 FVKESK. CDR3 length: 15 residues. The CDR3 region is CASSQTLGGYYGYTF. In DNA, the CDR3 is TGTGCCAGCAGCCAAACCTTAGGGGGCTACTATGGCTACACCTTC.

J is TRBJ2-7 and V is TRBV10-3; 9 nucleotides align to TRBD1. Germline loops: CDR1 ENHRY, CDR2 SYGVKD. This CDR3 region has 15 residues. Unmatched junction bases numbered 8, after V lost 4 bases and J lost 4 bases. CDR3 DNA: TGTGCCATCAGTGGGCGGGGACAGGGTAGGTACGAGCAGTACTTC. As protein: CAISGRGQGRYEQYF.

This clone was seen only a few times. J is TRBJ1-6 and V is TRBV7-2; no clear D. The CDR3 is made up of 16 amino acids. The ends were cut back, 1 base at V and 9 bases at J, with 16 bases in the middle. From germline, CDR1 is SGHTA and CDR2 FQGNSA. The CDR3 sequence is CASSLVESSSTSPLHF. CDR3 nucleotides: TGTGCCAGCAGCTTAGTCGAGAGTTCCTCAACTTCACCCCTCCACTTT.

The chain uses TRBV27 and TRBJ2-1; 10 nucleotides line up with TRBD2. Germline V lookup: CDR1 MNHEY, CDR2 SMNVEV (reference sequence). The CDR3 runs 15 residues. V shed 7 bases, J shed 3 bases, and the junction held 6 bases outside the gene matches. In DNA, the CDR3 is TGTGCCAGCATACCTAGCGGGGGAGTCTACAATGAGCAGTTCTTC. It encodes CASIPSGGVYNEQFF.

The J gene is TRBJ2-7, the V gene TRBV11-2; 8 bases map to TRBD1. Germline trimming cut 5 bases from V and 6 bases from J; bases unmatched to any gene: 15. Germline CDR1 is SGHAT and CDR2 is FQNNGV. This CDR3 has 16 residues. CDR3 amino acids: CASSQETGQVLLEQYF. CDR3 bases: TGTGCCAGCAGCCAGGAAACGGGACAGGTCCTTCTCGAGCAGTACTTC.

The chain joins TRBV6-4 to TRBJ2-1; D may be TRBD1 (5 bases). CDR3 length: 14 amino acids. Germline CDR1 reads MRHNA; CDR2 reads SNTAGT. V dropped 6 bases and J dropped 10 bases, with 19 bases sitting between them. In DNA, the CDR3 is TGTGCCAGCAGCAGAACAGGTTCCGCCGGGGAGCAGTTCTTC. This encodes CASSRTGSAGEQFF.

This chain links TRBV21-1 with TRBJ1-5; the table calls TRBD1, which could not be checked here. TRBV21-1 is a documented pseudogene. CDR3 size: 14 residues. Written as DNA, the CDR3 is TGTGCCAGCATTTGGGACAGGGGTTATCAGCCCCAGCATTTT. Residues: CASIWDRGYQPQHF.

The genes are TRBV2 and TRBJ2-4, with a tentative D call TRBD2 (7 bases). The CDR3 runs 22 residues. V was shortened by 3 bases and J by 6 bases, with 36 bases between the two germline ends. Germline V gene lookup returns CDR1 SNHLY and CDR2 FYNNEI. The CDR3 bases are TGTGCCAGCAGTGATGGCACCGTCGGGGGCGGGGGCTTTAGAAAGGTGGGAAACATTCAGTACTTC. Encoded protein: CASSDGTVGGGGFRKVGNIQYF.

The chain carries TRBV9 and TRBJ1-4; D might be TRBD1 (6 bases). Germline lookup yields CDR1 SGDLS and CDR2 YYNGEE. Between the trimmed V and J ends, which lost 0 bases and 0 bases, there was a span of 12 bases. This CDR3 spans 17 amino acids. DNA for the CDR3: TGTGCCAGCAGCGTAGCAAGGGGGGGTGCAACTAATGAAAAACTGTTTTTT. It codes for CASSVARGGATNEKLFF.

The chain couples TRBV19 to TRBJ2-3; D is possibly TRBD1 (5 bases). This CDR3 comprises 13 residues. Trimming shortened V by 7 bases and J by 4 bases, and 12 bases separated the two germline ends. The germline CDR1 and CDR2 sequences are LNHDA and SQIVND (reference sequence). The chain's CDR3 is CASKGRAADTQYF. CDR3 coding DNA: TGTGCCAGTAAGGGCAGGGCGGCAGATACGCAGTATTTT.